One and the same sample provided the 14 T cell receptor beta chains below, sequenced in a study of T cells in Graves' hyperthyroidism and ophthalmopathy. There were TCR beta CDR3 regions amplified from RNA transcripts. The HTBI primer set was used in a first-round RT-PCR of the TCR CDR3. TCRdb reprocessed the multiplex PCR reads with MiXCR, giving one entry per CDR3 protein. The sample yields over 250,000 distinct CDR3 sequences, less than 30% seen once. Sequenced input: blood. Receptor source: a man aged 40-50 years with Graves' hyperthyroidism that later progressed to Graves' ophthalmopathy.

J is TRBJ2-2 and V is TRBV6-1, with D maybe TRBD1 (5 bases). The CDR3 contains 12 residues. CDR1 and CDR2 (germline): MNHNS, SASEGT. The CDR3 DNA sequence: TGTGTCCGGCCAGGGCCCACCGGGGAGCTGTTTTTT. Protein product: CVRPGPTGELFF.

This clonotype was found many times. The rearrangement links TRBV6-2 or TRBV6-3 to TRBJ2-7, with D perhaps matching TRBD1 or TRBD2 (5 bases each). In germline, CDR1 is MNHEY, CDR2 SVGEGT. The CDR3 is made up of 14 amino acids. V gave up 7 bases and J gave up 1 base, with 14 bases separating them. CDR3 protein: CASTDRDLSYEQYF. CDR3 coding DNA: TGTGCCAGCACCGACCGGGACCTATCCTACGAGCAGTACTTC.

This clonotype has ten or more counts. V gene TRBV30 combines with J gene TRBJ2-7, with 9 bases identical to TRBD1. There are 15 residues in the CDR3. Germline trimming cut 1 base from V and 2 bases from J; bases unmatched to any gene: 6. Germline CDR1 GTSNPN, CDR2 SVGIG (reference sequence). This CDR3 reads CAWSDPGQGAYEQYF. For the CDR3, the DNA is TGTGCCTGGAGTGATCCGGGACAGGGAGCCTACGAGCAGTACTTC.

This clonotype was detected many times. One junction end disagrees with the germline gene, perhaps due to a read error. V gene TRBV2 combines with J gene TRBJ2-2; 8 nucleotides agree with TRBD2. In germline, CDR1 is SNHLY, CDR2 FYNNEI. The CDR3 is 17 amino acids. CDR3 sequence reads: CASSEGAGGIFTGEPFF. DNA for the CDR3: TGTGCCAGCAGTGAAGGTGCGGGAGGAATCTTCACCGGGGAGCCGTTTTTT.

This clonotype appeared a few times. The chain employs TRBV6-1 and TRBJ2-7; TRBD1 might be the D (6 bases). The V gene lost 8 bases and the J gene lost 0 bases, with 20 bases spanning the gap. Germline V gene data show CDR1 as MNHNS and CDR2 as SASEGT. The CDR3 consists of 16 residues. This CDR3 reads CASSKTQGRYSYEQYF. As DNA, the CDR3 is TGTGCCAGCTCTAAGACTCAGGGGAGATACTCCTACGAGCAGTACTTC.

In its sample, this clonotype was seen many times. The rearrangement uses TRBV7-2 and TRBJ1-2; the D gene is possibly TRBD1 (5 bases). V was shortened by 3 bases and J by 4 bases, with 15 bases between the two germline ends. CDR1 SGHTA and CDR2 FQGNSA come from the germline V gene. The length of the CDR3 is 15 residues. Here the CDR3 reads CASSFHSQGGYGYTF. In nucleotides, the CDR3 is TGTGCCAGCAGCTTCCACAGTCAGGGAGGCTATGGCTACACCTTC.

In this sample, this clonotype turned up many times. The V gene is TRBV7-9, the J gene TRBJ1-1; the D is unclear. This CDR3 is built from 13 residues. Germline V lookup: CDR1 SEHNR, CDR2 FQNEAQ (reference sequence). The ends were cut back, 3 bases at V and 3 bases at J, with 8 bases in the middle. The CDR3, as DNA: TGTGCCAGCAGCTTTCTGCCAGACACTGAAGCTTTCTTT. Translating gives CASSFLPDTEAFF.

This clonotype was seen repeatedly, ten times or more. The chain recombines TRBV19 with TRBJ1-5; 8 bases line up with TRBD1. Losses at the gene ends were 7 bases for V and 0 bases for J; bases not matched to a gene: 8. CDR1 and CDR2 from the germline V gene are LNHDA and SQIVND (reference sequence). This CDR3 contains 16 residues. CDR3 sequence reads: CASTGRGLISNQPQHF. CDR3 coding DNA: TGTGCCAGTACCGGCAGGGGGCTAATTAGCAATCAGCCCCAGCATTTT.

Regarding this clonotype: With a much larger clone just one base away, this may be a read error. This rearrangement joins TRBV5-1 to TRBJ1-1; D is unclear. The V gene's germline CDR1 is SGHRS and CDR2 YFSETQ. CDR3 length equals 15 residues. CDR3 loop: CSNSLLGNMNTEAFF. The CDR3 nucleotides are TGCTCCAACAGCTTGTTGGGGAACATGAACACTGAAGCTTTCTTT.

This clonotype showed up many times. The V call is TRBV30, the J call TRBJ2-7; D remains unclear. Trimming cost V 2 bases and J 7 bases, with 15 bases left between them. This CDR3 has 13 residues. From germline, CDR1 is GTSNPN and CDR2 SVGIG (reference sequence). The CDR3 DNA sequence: TGTGCCTGGAGTCCACCCGGATTGGCAGAGCAGTACTTC. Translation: CAWSPPGLAEQYF.

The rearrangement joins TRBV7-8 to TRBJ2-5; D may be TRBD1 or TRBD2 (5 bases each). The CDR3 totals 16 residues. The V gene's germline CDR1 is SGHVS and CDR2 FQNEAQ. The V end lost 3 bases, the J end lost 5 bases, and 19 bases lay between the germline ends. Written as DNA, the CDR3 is TGTGCCAGCAGCTTCAGGGTTGGGAGACTCGCGGAGACCCAGTACTTC. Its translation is CASSFRVGRLAETQYF.

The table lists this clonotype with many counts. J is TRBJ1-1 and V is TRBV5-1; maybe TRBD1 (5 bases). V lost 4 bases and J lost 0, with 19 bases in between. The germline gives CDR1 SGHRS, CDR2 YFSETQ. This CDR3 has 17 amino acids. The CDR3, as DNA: TGCGCCAGCAGCCTTAGGAGTACCCTGGGACTGAACACTGAAGCTTTCTTT. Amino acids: CASSLRSTLGLNTEAFF. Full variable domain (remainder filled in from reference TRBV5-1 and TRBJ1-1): KAGVTQTPRYLIKTRGQQVTLSCSPISGHRSVSWYQQTPGQGLQFLFEYFSETQRNKGNFPGRFSGRQFSNSRSEMNVSTLELGDSALYLCASSLRSTLGLNTEAFFGQGTRLTVV.

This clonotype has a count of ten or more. This CDR3 is CSVSQNNYGYTF. The CDR3 coding sequence is TGCAGCGTCTCACAGAATAACTATGGCTACACCTTC. V and J are TRBV29-1 and TRBJ1-2; D gene ambiguous. Trimming removed 6 bases at V and 1 base at J, with 9 bases between. Looked up from germline, CDR1 is SQVTM and CDR2 is ANQGSEA. CDR3 length: 12 residues.

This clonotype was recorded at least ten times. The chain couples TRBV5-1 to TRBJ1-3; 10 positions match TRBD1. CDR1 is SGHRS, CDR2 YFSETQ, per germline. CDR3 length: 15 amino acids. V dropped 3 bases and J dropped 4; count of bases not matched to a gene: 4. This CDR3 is CASSSGQGFGNTIYF. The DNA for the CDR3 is TGCGCCAGCAGCTCGGGACAGGGGTTCGGAAACACCATATATTTT.